The 28 T cell receptor beta chains listed next were all sequenced from one sample in a study of Ad26.COV2.S vaccination and SARS-CoV-2 variants (dated by TCRdb to 2020 to 2022). The time point label, as the study defines it: individuals recovered from natural SARS-CoV-2 infection. The library came from the immunoSEQ multiplex PCR assay. The table was pulled from immuneACCESS by TCRdb, which kept in-frame rearrangements only. Such tables lose some clones; where checked, under half of the loss comes from unresolved V genes, and the rest has no known cause. The sample table contains some 180,000 clones; only one count was recorded for around nine tenths of them. The ten largest clones add up to under 7.5% of the sample. Material: peripheral blood, obtained after recovery from COVID-19. The receptor set was obtained from a human donor who had recovered from COVID-19.

The CDR3 protein is CASSQGNTQYF. CDR3 coding DNA: TGTGCCAGCAGCCAGGGGAACACGCAGTATTTT. This sequence joins TRBV14 and TRBJ2-3; D call uncertain. Trimming removed 3 bases from V and 9 bases from J, with 7 bases in between. There are 11 residues in the CDR3. Germline V CDR1 and CDR2: SGHDN, FVKESK.

The rearrangement joins TRBV3-1 (or the pseudogene TRBV3-2) to TRBJ2-3; D is ambiguous. The length of the CDR3 is 17 residues. From germline, CDR1 is LGHDT and CDR2 YNNKEL (reference sequence). Trimming stripped 1 base from V and 0 bases from J, with 14 bases between. CDR3 sequence (DNA): TGTGCCAGCAGCCAAGCAGGTTCCCAAACTAGCACAGATACGCAGTATTTT. It codes for CASSQAGSQTSTDTQYF.

V and J are TRBV7-2 and TRBJ2-5, with 12 nucleotides matching TRBD2. CDR3 size: 17 residues. V lost 4 bases, J lost 4 bases, and 10 bases stayed unmatched. Germline loops: CDR1 SGHTA, CDR2 FQGNSA. In DNA form, the CDR3 reads TGTGCCAGCAGCTCCCGGCCTACTAGCGGGGGGTTAGAGACCCAGTACTTC. Its protein product is CASSSRPTSGGLETQYF.

The chain joins TRBV9 to TRBJ2-5; tentative D call: TRBD2 (6 bases). Germline assignment: CDR1 SGDLS and CDR2 YYNGEE. Trimming pared 3 bases from V and 5 bases from J, leaving 14 bases between. CDR3 length: 14 residues. The CDR3 is CASSALEGFETQYF. The DNA of the CDR3 is TGTGCCAGCAGCGCCCTGGAGGGATTCGAGACCCAGTACTTC. Based on the CDR3 plus reference TRBV9 and TRBJ2-5, the full variable domain is DSGVTQTPKHLITATGQRVTLRCSPRSGDLSVYWYQQSLDQGLQFLIQYYNGEERAKGNILERFSAQQFPDLHSELNLSSLELGDSALYFCASSALEGFETQYFGPGTRLLVL.

The chain links TRBV20-1 to TRBJ2-7; D call uncertain. Deletions cut 6 bases from V and 3 bases from J, with 9 bases between. CDR1 is DFQATT and CDR2 is SNEGSKA in the germline V gene (reference sequence). The CDR3 length is 11 residues. CDR3 amino acids: CSASQHYEQYF. As DNA, the CDR3 is TGCAGTGCAAGTCAGCACTACGAGCAGTACTTC.

The genes are TRBV5-1 and TRBJ2-5; D remains unclear. The CDR3 contains 12 residues. Germline-derived CDR1 and CDR2 are SGHRS and YFSETQ. Trimming left V 4 bases short and J 5 bases short, with 9 bases between. CDR3 nucleotide sequence: TGCGCCAGCAGCCTCGCCGCGGAGACCCAGTACTTC. Its translation is CASSLAAETQYF.

The genes are TRBV6-5 and TRBJ2-6; no definite D call. V lost 0 bases, J lost 1 base, and 4 bases lay in between. CDR3 length equals 15 residues. In germline, CDR1 is MNHEY, CDR2 SVGAGI. CDR3 coding DNA: TGTGCCAGCAGTTACTCTGGGTCTGGGGCCAACGTCCTGACTTTC. Protein product: CASSYSGSGANVLTF.

V usage is TRBV5-1 and J usage is TRBJ1-1, with TRBD1 matching 7 bases. CDR3 size: 14 residues. After removal of 1 base from V and 3 bases from J, the junction contained 3 bases not matched to a gene. Per the germline V gene, CDR1 is SGHRS and CDR2 is YFSETQ. The CDR3 spells CASSLRGGDTEAFF. CDR3 in DNA: TGCGCCAGCAGCTTGCGAGGGGGCGACACTGAAGCTTTCTTT.

The chain combines TRBV6-1 with TRBJ1-2; D gene ambiguous. The CDR3 extends over 14 amino acids. The ends were cut back, 1 base at V and 5 bases at J, with 11 bases in the middle. Germline values: CDR1 MNHNS, CDR2 SASEGT. This chain's CDR3 is CASSEVVGDYGYTF. CDR3 DNA sequence: TGTGCCAGCAGTGAAGTGGTTGGGGATTATGGCTACACCTTC.

The chain links TRBV5-1 to TRBJ2-5, with D perhaps TRBD2 (6 bases). This CDR3 comprises 15 residues. Germline V lookup: CDR1 SGHRS, CDR2 YFSETQ. V was shortened by 2 bases and J by 5 bases, with 16 bases between the two germline ends. CDR3 protein: CASSFEGGSFETQYF. The CDR3 DNA follows: TGCGCCAGCAGCTTCGAGGGAGGCAGCTTTGAGACCCAGTACTTC. Filled out from reference TRBV5-1 and TRBJ2-5, the complete variable domain reads KAGVTQTPRYLIKTRGQQVTLSCSPISGHRSVSWYQQTPGQGLQFLFEYFSETQRNKGNFPGRFSGRQFSNSRSEMNVSTLELGDSALYLCASSFEGGSFETQYFGPGTRLLVL.

This chain uses TRBV7-9 with TRBJ1-1; D is perhaps TRBD1 (6 bases). Deletions cut 4 bases from V and 4 bases from J, with 13 bases between. This CDR3 has 14 residues. Germline V gene sequence: CDR1 SEHNR, CDR2 FQNEAQ (reference sequence). The CDR3 is CASSSYHRATEAFF. Here the CDR3 DNA reads TGTGCCAGCAGCTCATATCACAGGGCCACTGAAGCTTTCTTT.

The V gene is TRBV28, the J gene TRBJ1-2; 7 bases are shared with TRBD1. The CDR3 spans 16 residues. Germline lookup yields CDR1 MDHEN and CDR2 SYDVKM. Trimming cost V 4 bases and J 2 bases; bases outside gene matches: 10. The CDR3 sequence is CASSSFLTGSNYGYTF. DNA of the CDR3: TGTGCCAGCAGTTCTTTCCTGACAGGGTCCAACTATGGCTACACCTTC.

This sequence joins TRBV27 and TRBJ2-7, with D possibly being TRBD2 (7 bases). Trimming removed 6 bases from V and 7 bases from J, with 19 bases in between. The CDR3 totals 14 residues. Germline CDR1 reads MNHEY; CDR2 reads SMNVEV (reference sequence). DNA of the CDR3: TGTGCCAGCAGGGGGGGGCGCCAGAGAGGGGAGCAGTACTTC. This codes for CASRGGRQRGEQYF.

The chain recombines TRBV5-8 with TRBJ1-2, with D hard to call. The germline V gene encodes CDR1 SGHTS and CDR2 YDEGEE. The CDR3 runs 16 residues. V was cut by 4 bases and J by 7 bases, with 23 bases left in between. DNA for the CDR3: TGTGCCAGCAGCGATGCTAGAGGACTTATTACCCCTGGCTACACCTTC. Translation: CASSDARGLITPGYTF.

The gene calls are TRBV9 and TRBJ2-5; possibly TRBD1 for D (5 bases). The CDR3 covers 13 residues. Trimming took 4 bases from V and 2 from J, leaving 9 bases between them. Germline assignment: CDR1 SGDLS and CDR2 YYNGEE. The CDR3 coding sequence is TGTGCCAGCAGCCTTTCAGGGCAAGAGACCCAGTACTTC. Translated: CASSLSGQETQYF.

This clone has just one count. The chain employs TRBV10-3 and TRBJ2-1; D possibly matches TRBD1 or TRBD2 (6 bases each). Germline V gene sequence: CDR1 ENHRY, CDR2 SYGVKD. Trimming pared 5 bases from V and 0 bases from J, leaving 11 bases between. The CDR3 is 15 amino acids. The CDR3 region is CAISSGALSYNEQFF. The CDR3 DNA reads TGTGCCATCAGTTCGGGGGCCCTCTCCTACAATGAGCAGTTCTTC.

The rearrangement links TRBV6-5 to TRBJ2-1, with 8 bases lining up with TRBD2. With V trimmed by 4 bases and J by 6 bases, 11 bases remained unmatched. CDR1 and CDR2 from the germline V gene are MNHEY and SVGAGI. The CDR3 consists of 16 residues. CDR3: CASSSPGGGKGNEQFF. In nucleotides, the CDR3 is TGTGCCAGCAGTTCGCCGGGAGGGGGTAAGGGCAATGAGCAGTTCTTC.

V gene TRBV7-9 combines with J gene TRBJ1-1, with 9 bases fitting TRBD1. Trimming at V came to 4 bases and at J to 1 base, leaving 7 bases not matched to a gene. CDR3 length equals 16 residues. Germline V gene lookup returns CDR1 SEHNR and CDR2 FQNEAQ (reference sequence). The CDR3 DNA is TGTGCCAGCAGCTACCCCGGGACAGGGACGAACACTGAAGCTTTCTTT. This codes for CASSYPGTGTNTEAFF.

This chain connects TRBV12-3 or TRBV12-4 to TRBJ2-1; no clear D. The CDR3 extends over 11 amino acids. Trimming pared 4 bases from V and 6 bases from J, leaving 4 bases between. The CDR3 loop reads CASSYANEQFF. The CDR3 DNA is TGTGCCAGCAGTTACGCCAATGAGCAGTTCTTC.

The rearrangement links TRBV10-3 to TRBJ2-5, with 13 bases identical to TRBD2. The V segment lost 2 bases and the J segment 1 base; nucleotides outside the gene matches: 1. Germline CDR1 ENHRY, CDR2 SYGVKD. The CDR3 consists of 16 residues. Here the CDR3 DNA reads TGTGCCATCAGTGAGACTAGCGGGAGGGCCCAAGAGACCCAGTACTTC. Encoded protein: CAISETSGRAQETQYF.

There are a few counts of this clone. This chain joins TRBV25-1 and TRBJ2-1; D unclear. This CDR3 is built from 13 residues. V lost 0 bases and J lost 5, with 5 bases in between. The V gene's germline CDR1 is MGHDK and CDR2 SYGVNS. The DNA of the CDR3 is TGTGCCAGCAGTGAATATATAAACAATGAGCAGTTCTTC. Amino acid sequence: CASSEYINNEQFF.

The chain employs TRBV13 and TRBJ2-1; no clear D. CDR3 length: 16 residues. Germline loops: CDR1 PRHDT, CDR2 FYEKMQ (reference sequence). V dropped 3 bases and J dropped 2 bases, with 14 bases sitting between them. CDR3 in DNA: TGTGCCAGCAGCTTGAGTTCTCTTAAAACCTACAATGAGCAGTTCTTC. Protein product: CASSLSSLKTYNEQFF.

Comments on this clone: At one boundary the junction diverges from the germline segment, which might be a read error. The chain is built from TRBV3-1 (or the pseudogene TRBV3-2) and TRBJ1-6, with D tentatively TRBD1 (5 bases). Germline lookup yields CDR1 LGHDT and CDR2 YNNKEL (reference sequence). The CDR3 has 11 residues. CDR3: CASSQGGRTYF. The CDR3 DNA reads TGTGCCAGCAGCCAAGGGGGCCGGACATACTTT.

The chain carries TRBV28 and TRBJ1-6, with TRBD1 matching over 8 bases. From germline, CDR1 is MDHEN and CDR2 SYDVKM. The CDR3 covers 16 residues. Germline trimming cut 6 bases from V and 3 bases from J; bases unmatched to any gene: 7. As DNA, the CDR3 is TGTGCCAGCAGCCCGGACAGGGCCAACTATAATTCACCCCTCCACTTT. Translated: CASSPDRANYNSPLHF.

The chain recombines TRBV7-9 with TRBJ1-1; perhaps TRBD1 as D (5 bases). In germline, CDR1 is SEHNR, CDR2 FQNEAQ (reference sequence). This CDR3 region has 13 residues. V was clipped by 5 bases and J by 8 bases, with 15 bases between them. CDR3 protein: CASSPSSRGEAFF. The CDR3 bases are TGTGCCAGCAGCCCATCGTCCCGGGGGGAAGCTTTCTTT.

The chain links TRBV5-4 to TRBJ2-7; D is undetermined. This CDR3 spans 14 amino acids. The V gene lost 0 bases and the J gene lost 0 bases, with 7 bases spanning the gap. Germline values: CDR1 SGHNT, CDR2 YYREEE (reference sequence). This chain's CDR3 is CASSLGHSSYEQYF. In DNA, the CDR3 is TGTGCCAGCAGCTTGGGGCACAGCTCCTACGAGCAGTACTTC.

This clone was counted once. The genes are TRBV3-1 (or the pseudogene TRBV3-2) and TRBJ1-1; 10 positions match TRBD1. Germline V gene sequence: CDR1 LGHDT, CDR2 YNNKEL (reference sequence). The CDR3 runs to 15 residues. With 3 bases clipped from V and 3 bases from J, the junction kept 4 bases outside the gene matches. In DNA, the CDR3 is TGTGCCAGCAGCCAGACAGGGGGCCTCTACACTGAAGCTTTCTTT. Protein sequence: CASSQTGGLYTEAFF.

The chain recombines TRBV24-1 with TRBJ2-5, with a weak D call TRBD1 (5 bases). The V gene lost 2 bases and the J gene lost 1 base, with 13 bases spanning the gap. Germline assignment: CDR1 KGHDR and CDR2 SFDVKD. This CDR3 is 16 amino acids long. The CDR3 spells CATSDSNRQLQETQYF. CDR3 nucleotides: TGTGCCACCAGTGATTCTAACAGGCAGCTCCAAGAGACCCAGTACTTC.